These T cell receptor beta chains were read from a single sample in a study of metastatic and nonmetastatic thyroid tumors. TCRdb ran MiXCR on the PCR reads. The sample carries roughly 20,000 clones, over 30% recorded once. The sample comprised blood. These receptors were collected from a female donor with papillary thyroid cancer or a benign thyroid nodule (not recorded which). Some clones in this sample may be carry-over from other donors' samples. CDR3s include the opening cysteine and the closing phenylalanine or tryptophan. The D gene is left open where the match is weak. Not all rows give a size; the values are once, few, many and, for expanded clones, a class.

TRBJ1-2	few	15	TRBV30	NA	CAWSRRDTSNYGYTF	TGTGCCTGGAGTAGGAGGGACACATCTAACTATGGCTACACCTTC
TRBJ1-2	NA	13	TRBV30	NA	CAWTRGENYGYTF	TGTGCCTGGACGCGGGGAGAGAACTATGGCTACACCTTC
TRBJ2-7	few	16	TRBV11-1	TRBD1	CASSLAGTGKVNEQYF	TGTGCCAGCAGCTTAGCCGGGACAGGGAAGGTAAACGAGCAGTACTTC
TRBJ2-7	NA	15	TRBV11-2	NA	CASSLSRGRGYEQYF	TGTGCCAGCAGCTTGTCTCGGGGGCGCGGCTACGAGCAGTACTTC
TRBJ1-1	NA	15	TRBV7-4	NA	CASSLGLGEGTEAFF	TGTGCCAGCAGCTTGGGTCTGGGGGAGGGAACTGAAGCTTTCTTT
TRBJ2-3	many	17	TRBV20-1	TRBD1	CSARPTEVGQAADTQYF	TGCAGTGCTAGGCCCACAGAGGTGGGACAGGCAGCAGATACGCAGTATTTT
TRBJ1-5	NA	13	TRBV7-2	NA	CASSLTVNQPQHF	TGTGCCAGCAGCTTGACGGTGAATCAGCCCCAGCATTTT
TRBJ2-7	NA	15	TRBV30	TRBD1	CAWSLGTGGAYEQYF	TGTGCCTGGAGTCTCGGGACAGGGGGTGCCTACGAGCAGTACTTC
TRBJ2-7	NA	16	TRBV5-5	TRBD2	CASSPSPGLAEYEQYF	TGTGCCAGCAGCCCGTCGCCGGGGCTAGCGGAATACGAGCAGTACTTC
TRBJ2-1	few	16	TRBV12-3/TRBV12-4	NA	CASSLWLLEQHNEQFF	TGTGCCAGCAGTTTATGGCTATTGGAACAACACAATGAGCAGTTCTTC
TRBJ2-7	NA	12	TRBV20-1	NA	CSAEADSYDQYF	TGCAGTGCCGAGGCGGACAGCTACGATCAGTACTTC
TRBJ2-6	few	16	TRBV27	NA	CASTSNTGGKANVLTF	TGTGCCAGCACCTCGAACACGGGCGGAAAGGCCAACGTCCTGACTTTC
TRBJ1-6	NA	14	TRBV30	NA	CAWSTGIESSPLHF	TGTGCCTGGAGTACGGGGATAGAGAGTTCACCCCTCCACTTT
TRBJ1-4	many	13	TRBV20-1	NA	CSATGTLNEKLFF	TGCAGTGCTACCGGGACATTGAATGAAAAACTGTTTTTT
TRBJ2-2	medium-sized	14	TRBV4-3	NA	CASSQASVSGELFF	TGCGCCAGCAGCCAAGCATCCGTCTCCGGGGAGCTGTTTTTT
TRBJ1-1	NA	13	TRBV4-1	NA	CASSRNTGAEAFF	TGCGCCAGCAGCCGGAATACAGGAGCTGAAGCTTTCTTT
TRBJ1-4	few	15	TRBV5-1	TRBD1	CASSLTGGDGEKLFF	TGCGCCAGCAGCTTGACAGGGGGCGACGGAGAAAAACTGTTTTTT
TRBJ1-3	NA	14	TRBV28	NA	CASSLQGTGNTIYF	TGTGCCAGCAGTTTGCAGGGTACTGGAAACACCATATATTTT
TRBJ2-3	few	15	TRBV28	NA	CASSLLGGSTDTQYF	TGTGCCAGCAGTTTACTCGGGGGTAGCACAGATACGCAGTATTTT
TRBJ2-1	NA	16	TRBV11-2	TRBD2	CASSVEIGGRINEQFF	TGTGCCAGCAGCGTAGAGATCGGCGGGAGAATAAATGAGCAGTTCTTC
TRBJ2-4	NA	15	TRBV6-9	NA	CASSYRAGAKNIQYF	TGTGCCAGCAGTTACAGGGCGGGGGCCAAAAACATTCAGTACTTC
TRBJ2-7	NA	12	TRBV4-1	NA	CASSQTAEEQYF	TGCGCCAGCAGCCAGACAGCGGAGGAGCAGTACTTC
TRBJ2-1	few	16	TRBV6-1	TRBD2	CASSLIAGGYDNERFF	TGTGCCAGCAGTTTAATAGCGGGAGGGTACGACAATGAGCGGTTCTTC
TRBJ2-1	medium-sized	15	TRBV20-1	NA	CSASLGASSYNEQFF	TGCAGTGCTAGCCTGGGGGCGAGCTCCTACAATGAGCAGTTCTTC